This TCR beta chain was sequenced for a study of CD8 T cells in ankylosing spondylitis (dated by TCRdb to between 2016 and 2019). For the study in its entirety: T cell receptor beta repertoires were profiled in healthy donors and ankylosing spondylitis patients so that disease-linked TCR variants could be found. In total, the full study cohort was made up of about 99 healthy donors and 25 to 30 ankylosing spondylitis patients. Peripheral blood samples were taken, and synovial fluid was additionally collected from ankylosing spondylitis patients. What the work shows at the level of the full study, not this receptor alone: Some TCR beta motif variants had previously been reported in synovial fluid and blood of reactive arthritis patients, which suggested common disease-initiation mechanisms. A CD8+ phenotype was shown by the disease-linked clones, which were found at relatively low frequencies in peripheral blood. According to the report, matched synovial fluid samples from ankylosing spondylitis patients were significantly enriched for the disease-linked clones. Blood from ankylosing spondylitis patients appeared to be characterized by a TCR beta motif composed of about eight highly homologous amino acid variants.

In regard to this clonotype: It lacks a known antigen. Base qualities are not at hand, and no much larger clone is one base apart.

Trimming takes 1 base from V and 8 bases from J, and the germline ends sit 18 bases apart. The cysteine opens and the phenylalanine closes a CDR3 of 15 amino acids. Only the CDR3 DNA is retained, 45 bases long and in frame from the first base. Per the germline V gene, SGHRS is the CDR1 and YFSETQ is the CDR2. The instrument given in TCRdb is Illumina HiSeq 2500. Quantitative 5'-RACE with molecular barcodes was the method used to prepare the TCR beta libraries. The authors' pipeline ran thus. A new computational method based on a probabilistic model of VDJ rearrangement was used to identify disease-linked TCR variants. TCRdb reran the public reads through fastp at Q25 and MiXCR, keeping productive beta chains. Every distinct CDR3 protein forms one entry, paired with its most common genes and DNA. The V and J calls were not made by the authors but by TCRdb's processing. The sample table holds fewer than 400,000 distinct CDR3 sequences, of which around 24% were seen once. The ten largest make up 15% to 20% of the sample.

Sequencing was done on a sample of blood, either unsorted or a sorted T cell fraction (not recorded which). The sequence derives from a male donor with ankylosing spondylitis. This chain is built from TRBV5-1 and TRBJ2-5, with the D segment identity uncertain. The CDR3 has the sequence CASSLPQSRLGTQYF. The base sequence is TGCGCCAGCAGCTTGCCACAGTCTCGGTTAGGAACCCAGTACTTC.